Listed below are T cell receptor beta chains from one sample, sequenced in a study of blood T cells in healthy people across ages. TCRdb re-called the 5' RACE reads with MiXCR, one entry per CDR3 protein. The repertoire includes some 890,000 distinct CDR3 sequences, just under 30% of them detected once, and roughly 10% sits in the top ten. Another study also made use of these data, one on T cells of mothers and their children.

The sequenced sample consisted of blood. The origin of the receptors is a woman aged 40 to 49 in good health. Each CDR3 is given with its conserved first and last residue. D genes are given only for firm matches. Only part of the rows carry a size: once, few, many, or a class if the clone is expanded.

j_gene,v_gene,abundance,d_gene,CDR3nt,CDR3aa
TRBJ1-2,TRBV5-5,few,TRBD1,TGTGCCAGCAGCACTTTAGACAGGGGCTATGGCTACACCTTC,CASSTLDRGYGYTF
TRBJ2-5,TRBV24-1,many,TRBD2,TGTGCCACCAGTGACCAGGGACTAGCCGGGGAGACCCAGTACTTC,CATSDQGLAGETQYF
TRBJ2-3,TRBV29-1,few,NA,TGCAGCGTTACTCCGTGGGGGGGCACAGATACGCAGTATTTT,CSVTPWGGTDTQYF
TRBJ2-1,TRBV20-1,NA,TRBD2,TGCAGTGCTAGAGATCTTTTAATCCAGCGGGGGGGCGGTGGGCAGTTCTTC,CSARDLLIQRGGGGQFF
TRBJ1-6,TRBV3-1,few,NA,TGTGCCAGCAGCCGACAGGCCACGAATTCACCCCTCCACTTT,CASSRQATNSPLHF
TRBJ2-6,TRBV5-1,NA,TRBD1,TGCGCCAGCAGCCTACCGACAGGGCTAACACTCTCTGGGGCCAAAGTCCTGACTTTC,CASSLPTGLTLSGAKVLTF
TRBJ1-4,TRBV5-1,NA,TRBD1,TGCGCCAGCAGCTTGCTGGACAGGGTTTCTGAAAAACTGTTTTTT,CASSLLDRVSEKLFF
TRBJ2-5,TRBV3-1,NA,NA,TGTGCCAGCAGCCAGGGCTGCAATGAGCAGTACTTC,CASSQGCNEQYF
TRBJ2-1,TRBV27,few,TRBD2,TGTGCCAGCAGTTTAGGGGCTAGCGGCTTCAATGAGCAGTTCTTC,CASSLGASGFNEQFF
TRBJ2-1,TRBV11-2,NA,NA,TGTGCCAGCAGCTTAGGAGGAATTGAGCAGTTCTTC,CASSLGGIEQFF
TRBJ2-2,TRBV20-1,NA,TRBD2,TGCAGTGCGAGGACTAGCGGGGTTATCGGGGAGCTGTTTTTT,CSARTSGVIGELFF
TRBJ2-1,TRBV2,few,NA,TGTGCCAGCATCGGGCAGACCCTAAGCAATGAGCAGTTCTTC,CASIGQTLSNEQFF
TRBJ2-3,TRBV6-5,NA,TRBD2,TGTGCCAGCAGCTTAGGCGGGGGGAAAAGCACAGATACGCAGTATTTT,CASSLGGGKSTDTQYF
TRBJ2-3,TRBV28,NA,NA,TGTGCCAGCAAAATCGGACCGGAGCAGTATTTT,CASKIGPEQYF
TRBJ2-1,TRBV28,NA,NA,TGTGCCAGCAGTTTATGGACTAGGGGCGTCTACAATGAGCAGTTCTTC,CASSLWTRGVYNEQFF
TRBJ2-1,TRBV9,NA,TRBD1,TGTGCCGGCAGCGTAGAGGGGGACAGGGTCAATGAGCAGTTCTTC,CAGSVEGDRVNEQFF
TRBJ1-2,TRBV2,many,TRBD1,TGTGCCAGCAGTGCTTGGACAGGGATTAACTATGGCTACACCTTC,CASSAWTGINYGYTF
TRBJ1-2,TRBV2,few,NA,TGTGCCAGCAGCCTGGACAGTTCCCTGGGTGGCTACACCTTC,CASSLDSSLGGYTF
TRBJ1-5,TRBV28,NA,NA,TGTGCCAGCATGGTCCTCGGGCAGCCCCAGCATTTT,CASMVLGQPQHF
TRBJ2-7,TRBV2,NA,NA,TGTGCCAGCAGGGCGCCGGGACTCCAATACAATGAGCAGTACTTC,CASRAPGLQYNEQYF
TRBJ1-6,TRBV9,few,NA,TGTGCCAGCAGCTCACGGGCAGAATTGGCACCCCTCCACTTT,CASSSRAELAPLHF
TRBJ2-7,TRBV5-1,many,NA,TGCGCCAGCAGCTTGGACGACTACGAGCAGTACTTC,CASSLDDYEQYF
TRBJ1-4,TRBV7-9,NA,NA,TGTGCCAGCGGTTGGTATAATGAAAAACTGTTTTTT,CASGWYNEKLFF
TRBJ2-7,TRBV27,many,NA,TGTGCCAGCAGCAAGCAGGTGAGCTCCTACGAGCAGTACTTC,CASSKQVSSYEQYF
TRBJ2-6,TRBV11-2,NA,NA,TGTGCCAGCAGGAGGGGCGACGGCCGCGTAACCGGGGCCAACGTCCTGACTTTC,CASRRGDGRVTGANVLTF
TRBJ2-1,TRBV5-1,NA,NA,TGCGCCAGCAGCAAAGGACAGACGTCCTACAATGAGCAGTTCTTC,CASSKGQTSYNEQFF
TRBJ1-6,TRBV30,NA,TRBD1,TGTGCCTGGAGGGGACAGGGTAATTCACCCCTCCACTTT,CAWRGQGNSPLHF
TRBJ2-1,TRBV27,many,NA,TGTGCCAGCAGTGCCTCGGGAAACTACAATGAGCAGTTCTTC,CASSASGNYNEQFF
TRBJ1-5,TRBV30,few,TRBD1,TGTGCCTGGAGTGTAGGACAGGCCCAGCCCCAGCATTTT,CAWSVGQAQPQHF
TRBJ2-3,TRBV5-1,few,NA,TGCGCCAGCAGCTTGGCCGATGGTACGGGGAGATCCGAGACAGATACGCAGTATTTT,CASSLADGTGRSETDTQYF
TRBJ2-1,TRBV5-6,NA,NA,TGTGCCAGCAGCTTGAGACGCTATGAGCAGTTCTTC,CASSLRRYEQFF
TRBJ2-1,TRBV7-9,few,TRBD2,TGTGCCAGCAGCTCCGCTAGACTTCCGACTAGCGGCCCCTACAATGAGCAGTTCTTC,CASSSARLPTSGPYNEQFF
TRBJ2-3,TRBV12-3/TRBV12-4,few,NA,TGTGCCAGCAGTGGTGAGCCGAGGGGCACAGATACGCAGTATTTT,CASSGEPRGTDTQYF
TRBJ2-3,TRBV7-9,NA,NA,TGTGCCAGCAACCTCAACAGGGCGATAGTAGGCACAGATACGCAGTATTTT,CASNLNRAIVGTDTQYF
TRBJ1-2,TRBV27,many,NA,TGTGCCAGCAAGTCAGAGGGGAGTAGAGTTGGCTACACCTTC,CASKSEGSRVGYTF
TRBJ2-1,TRBV7-2,NA,TRBD2,TGTGCCAGCAGCCCTAGCGGGGAACACAATGAGCAGTTCTTC,CASSPSGEHNEQFF
TRBJ1-2,TRBV29-1,NA,NA,TGCAGCGTTTTGAGCCTGGATTATGGCTACACCTTC,CSVLSLDYGYTF
TRBJ1-1,TRBV20-1,NA,NA,TGCAGTACAGGACAGAACACTGAAGCTTTCTTT,CSTGQNTEAFF
TRBJ1-3,TRBV12-3/TRBV12-4,NA,NA,TGTACCAGCAGTTCCTCGGAGGGATTCAACTCTGGAAACACCATATATTTT,CTSSSSEGFNSGNTIYF
TRBJ1-1,TRBV6-1,few,NA,TGTGCCAGCAGCCGAGGGCAGTTGGGCACTGAAGCTTTCTTT,CASSRGQLGTEAFF
TRBJ1-5,TRBV28,NA,TRBD1,TGTGCCAGCAGTCGGGGACAGGTCACGTCCCAGCATTTT,CASSRGQVTSQHF
TRBJ1-1,TRBV7-6,few,NA,TGTGCCAGCAGCTCCGGACTAACATGGGACACTGAAGCTTTCTTT,CASSSGLTWDTEAFF
TRBJ2-1,TRBV20-1,NA,TRBD2,TGCAGTGCTAGAGATATAGCGGGGGGGCGGTTGGATGAGCAGTTCTTC,CSARDIAGGRLDEQFF
TRBJ1-2,TRBV12-3/TRBV12-4,NA,NA,TGTGCCAGCAGTTGTCAAGGGGCGGGCTATGGCTACACCTTC,CASSCQGAGYGYTF
TRBJ1-4,TRBV3-1,NA,NA,TGTGCCAGCGGGGGGGTCGGTGAAAAACTGTTTTTT,CASGGVGEKLFF
TRBJ1-1,TRBV29-1,few,NA,TGCAGCGTTAATCAGGGTGGAGCTTTCTTT,CSVNQGGAFF
TRBJ2-2,TRBV7-2,few,NA,TGTGCCAGCAGCTTGGGCGCGCTTTCCTCGGGCACCGGGGAGCTGTTTTTT,CASSLGALSSGTGELFF
TRBJ2-3,TRBV15,few,NA,TGTGCCACCAGCAGAGATACAATAGACTCCCGTCAGGATACGCAGTATTTT,CATSRDTIDSRQDTQYF
TRBJ2-4,TRBV29-1,NA,NA,TGCAGCGTTGATATGGGGGCCAAAAACATTCAGTACTTC,CSVDMGAKNIQYF
TRBJ2-1,TRBV7-2,NA,TRBD1,TGTGCCAGCAGCTTAGAACCGGGACAGGGACAGAATGAGCAGTTCTTC,CASSLEPGQGQNEQFF
TRBJ2-7,TRBV7-3,NA,NA,TGTGCCAGCAGCCCAACCGAGCGGAGGGGCAGGTGGGAGCAGTACTTC,CASSPTERRGRWEQYF
TRBJ1-1,TRBV14,NA,NA,TGTGCCAGCAGCCGGGATTGGAACACTGAAGCTTTCTTT,CASSRDWNTEAFF
TRBJ1-1,TRBV4-2,NA,NA,TGTGCCAGCAGCCAAGACGGCGGGTGCGCTGAAGCTTTCTTT,CASSQDGGCAEAFF
TRBJ2-3,TRBV20-1,NA,NA,TGCAGTGCTATTTACAGGGACAGCACAGATACGCAGTATTTT,CSAIYRDSTDTQYF
TRBJ2-7,TRBV13,many,NA,TGTGCCAGCAGCCCAGCGGGTACCCTCTACGAGCAGTACTTC,CASSPAGTLYEQYF
TRBJ2-7,TRBV2,NA,NA,TGTGCCAGCAGTGAGTCACAGTCTTTATCCTACGAGCAGTACTTC,CASSESQSLSYEQYF
TRBJ1-5,TRBV2,many,TRBD1,TGTGCCAGCAGTGACCGGACAGGGGGCCGACAGCCCCAGCATTTT,CASSDRTGGRQPQHF